The rows below give T cell receptor beta chains drawn from one sample of a study of OX40 agonist ivuxolimab in advanced cancers. Only in-frame clones appear in the TCRdb table, and some are missing; sequencing was by immunoSEQ multiplex PCR. The sample shows approximately 60,000 clones, more than 70% of them seen only once. This material consisted of CD4+ or CD8+ T cells sorted from blood, taken in a trial of the OX40 agonist ivuxolimab. The source is an adult with an advanced solid tumor such as melanoma, head and neck, liver or kidney cancer. CDR3s include the opening cysteine and the closing phenylalanine or tryptophan. Fields, in order: D gene, V gene, J gene, clone size, CDR3 DNA, CDR3 protein. The D gene is left open where the match is weak. Expanded clones are given a class, and other clones once, few, many or no size at all.

TRBD1	TRBV28	TRBJ2-7	few	TGTGCCAGCAGCCCCACCCTGACAGGGGGCCGCGAGCAGTACTTC	CASSPTLTGGREQYF
.	TRBV7-6	TRBJ1-6	.	TGTGCCAGCAGCTTAGCGGCCGGGACACCGGATTCACCCCTCCACTTT	CASSLAAGTPDSPLHF
.	TRBV5-1	TRBJ1-1	.	TGCGCCAGCAGCTTGGTTGCAGGGCCGGGTACTGAAGCTTTCTTT	CASSLVAGPGTEAFF
.	TRBV6-5	TRBJ1-4	.	TGTGCCAGCAGTTACCTCGGAACTGAAAAACTGTTTTTT	CASSYLGTEKLFF
.	TRBV5-1	TRBJ2-5	.	TGCGCCAGCAGCTTGGGTCAAGAGACCCAGTACTTC	CASSLGQETQYF
.	TRBV6-5	TRBJ2-7	once	TGTGCCAGCAGTTACTCCGGGGGAAATACCCACGAGCAGTACTTC	CASSYSGGNTHEQYF
.	TRBV28	TRBJ2-7	.	TGTGCCAGCAGTCCTTGGACTAAACCAGGGACGGTCTCCTACGAGCAGTACTTC	CASSPWTKPGTVSYEQYF
.	TRBV10-3	TRBJ1-5	.	TGTGCCATCAGTGAGTCGTCCGGGTACAATCAGCCCCAGCATTTT	CAISESSGYNQPQHF
TRBD2	TRBV28	TRBJ2-1	.	TGTGCCAGCAGTTCCGGACTAGCGGGAGCCGATGAGCAGTTCTTC	CASSSGLAGADEQFF
.	TRBV19	TRBJ2-2	few	TGTGCCAGTAGTCTCACCCACGGGGAGCTGTTTTTT	CASSLTHGELFF
TRBD1	TRBV18	TRBJ1-3	.	TGTGCCAGCTCACCACCGGGACAGGTTCTCTCTGGAAACACCATATATTTT	CASSPPGQVLSGNTIYF
TRBD1	TRBV10-3	TRBJ1-1	.	TGTGCCATCAGATCCGACAGGGGGAACACTGAAGCTTTCTTT	CAIRSDRGNTEAFF
.	TRBV12-5	TRBJ1-1	few	TGTGCTAGTGGGGTAAAATCTGAAGCTTTCTTT	CASGVKSEAFF
.	TRBV5-6	TRBJ1-1	.	TGTGCCAGCAGCTTGGGCTCCATGAACACTGAAGCTTTCTTT	CASSLGSMNTEAFF
.	TRBV2	TRBJ2-1	.	TGTGCCAGCAGTGTACCAAAGGGAGTCTACAATGAGCAGTTCTTC	CASSVPKGVYNEQFF
TRBD2	TRBV5-4	TRBJ2-6	.	TGTGCCAGCAGCTTGGGCCCGGGGGGGGCGAACTCTGGGGCCAACGTCCTGACTTTC	CASSLGPGGANSGANVLTF
.	TRBV19	TRBJ2-7	.	TGTGCCACCAAGGGGGGGACTACCGCCTACGAGCAGTACTTC	CATKGGTTAYEQYF
.	TRBV7-9	TRBJ1-5	.	TGTGCCAGCAGCGGCCGCCGAGGGGCCTTGAGCAATCAGCCCCAGCATTTT	CASSGRRGALSNQPQHF
TRBD1	TRBV4-1	TRBJ2-3	.	TGCGCCAGCAGCCAGAGGACAGGGGGCGACACGCAGTATTTT	CASSQRTGGDTQYF
.	TRBV6-5	TRBJ2-7	.	TGTGCCAGCAGTGCCCTCGGGTCTACAAGGTTGAAGCAGTACTTC	CASSALGSTRLKQYF
.	TRBV5-1	TRBJ2-2	.	TGCGCCAGCAGCCCGGGCCTGGCTAGCCCTACCGGGGAGCTGTTTTTT	CASSPGLASPTGELFF
.	TRBV5-1	TRBJ1-1	.	TGCGCCAGCAGCTTGGGTGGGCCGGGACTGAAGAACACTGAAGCTTTCTTT	CASSLGGPGLKNTEAFF
.	TRBV6-6	TRBJ2-2	.	TGTGCCAGCACTCGCGGGACCCAGAACACCGGGGAGCTGTTTTTT	CASTRGTQNTGELFF
.	TRBV6-5	TRBJ1-1	once	TGTGCCAGCAGTGAAGGTTTCGGGGGTGCTGAAGCTTTCTTT	CASSEGFGGAEAFF
.	TRBV18	TRBJ2-3	.	TGTGCCAGCTCATCCCAGGGACTCACAGATACGCAGTATTTT	CASSSQGLTDTQYF
.	TRBV2	TRBJ1-2	.	TGTGCCAGCAGTAACAGGTTAAGTGGCTACACCTTC	CASSNRLSGYTF
.	TRBV7-8	TRBJ2-6	.	TGTGCCAGCAGCTTAGCGCAAAGCGCGGGTTGGGGTTCTGGGGCCAACGTCCTGACTTTC	CASSLAQSAGWGSGANVLTF
TRBD2	TRBV29-1	TRBJ2-1	.	TGCAGCGCTGAGCGCCCCGGGACTAGCGGGACCAATGAGCAGTTCTTC	CSAERPGTSGTNEQFF
.	TRBV7-9	TRBJ2-3	.	TGTGCCAGCTCTCGGGGATCGGGGGGCACAGATACGCAGTATTTT	CASSRGSGGTDTQYF
.	TRBV5-1	TRBJ2-7	.	TGCGCCAGCAGCTTGGACTACGAGCAGTACTTC	CASSLDYEQYF
.	TRBV5-1	TRBJ2-6	few	TGCGCCAGCAGCTTGGCCGGGGACGTAGCCTCTGGGGCCAACGTCCTGACTTTC	CASSLAGDVASGANVLTF
.	TRBV28	TRBJ1-5	.	TGTGCCAGCAGTTTAGGGGGGCGCGGTTCAAATCAGCCCCAGCATTTT	CASSLGGRGSNQPQHF